This T cell receptor (beta chain) was profiled in a study of T cell changes during pregnancy in multiple sclerosis. Profiling relied on immunoSEQ multiplex PCR, and the TCRdb table lists in-frame clones only, not all of them. This table has fewer than 80,000 clones, 90% to 95% appearing once. CDR1 MNHEY and CDR2 SMNVEV come from the germline V gene (reference sequence). The CDR3 contains 16 residues. V lost 0 bases, J lost 4 bases, and 15 bases lay in between. The source material was CD4+ T cells from peripheral blood mononuclear cells, sampled after pregnancy. The chain has TRBV27 and TRBJ2-5, with D perhaps matching TRBD1 (6 bases). The sequence came from a female donor with multiple sclerosis, enrolled in a pregnancy study. CDR3 DNA: TGTGCCAGCAGTTTATCCGTCAGGACAGTCGCAGAGACCCAGTACTTC. The encoded protein is CASSLSVRTVAETQYF.